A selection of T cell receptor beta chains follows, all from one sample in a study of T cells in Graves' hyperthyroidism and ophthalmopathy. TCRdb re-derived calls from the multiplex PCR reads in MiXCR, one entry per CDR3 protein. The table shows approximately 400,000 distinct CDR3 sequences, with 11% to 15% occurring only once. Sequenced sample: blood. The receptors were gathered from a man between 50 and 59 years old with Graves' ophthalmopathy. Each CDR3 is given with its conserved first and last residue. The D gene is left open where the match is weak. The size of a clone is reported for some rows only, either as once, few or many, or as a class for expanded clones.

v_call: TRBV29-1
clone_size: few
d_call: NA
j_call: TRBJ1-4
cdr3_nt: TGCAGCGTTGATACCCCGACATCTGAAAAACTGTTTTTT
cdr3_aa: CSVDTPTSEKLFF

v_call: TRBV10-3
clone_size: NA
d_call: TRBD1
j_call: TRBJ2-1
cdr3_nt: TGTGCCATCAGGACAGGGAACTCCTACAATGAGCAGTTCTTC
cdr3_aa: CAIRTGNSYNEQFF

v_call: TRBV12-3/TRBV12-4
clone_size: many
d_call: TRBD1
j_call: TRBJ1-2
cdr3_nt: TGTGCCAGCAGAACAGGGGGCTATGGCTACACCTTC
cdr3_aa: CASRTGGYGYTF

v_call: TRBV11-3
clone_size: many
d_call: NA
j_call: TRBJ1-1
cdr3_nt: TGTGCCAGCAGCTTAGAGGACAGTGAAGCTTTCTTT
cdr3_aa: CASSLEDSEAFF

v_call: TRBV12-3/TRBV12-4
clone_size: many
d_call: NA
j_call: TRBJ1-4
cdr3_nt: TGTGCCAGCAGTCGAAACATACTCCTTGGGGAAAAACTGTTTTTT
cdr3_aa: CASSRNILLGEKLFF

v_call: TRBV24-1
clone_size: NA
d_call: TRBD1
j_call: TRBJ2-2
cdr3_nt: TGTGCCACCAGTAGACAGGGTGGCACCGGGGAGCTGTTTTTT
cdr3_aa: CATSRQGGTGELFF

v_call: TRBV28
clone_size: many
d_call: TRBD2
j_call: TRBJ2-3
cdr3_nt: TGTGCCAGCACCCACCTCCGGGAGGCAGATACGCAGTATTTT
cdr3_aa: CASTHLREADTQYF

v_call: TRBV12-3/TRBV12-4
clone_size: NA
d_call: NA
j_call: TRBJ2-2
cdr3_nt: TGTGCCAGCAGTTTCCTCGCGGGATCGATTACCGGGGAGCTGTTTTTT
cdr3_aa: CASSFLAGSITGELFF

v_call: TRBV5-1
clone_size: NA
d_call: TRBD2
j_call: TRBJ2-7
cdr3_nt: TGCGCCAGCAGCACGGGACTAGCGGGGCGGACAAGCTCCTACGAGCAGTACTTC
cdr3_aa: CASSTGLAGRTSSYEQYF

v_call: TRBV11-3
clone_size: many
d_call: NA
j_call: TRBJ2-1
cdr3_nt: TGTGCCAGCAGCTCGAGACTGGGTGAGCAGTTCTTC
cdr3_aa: CASSSRLGEQFF

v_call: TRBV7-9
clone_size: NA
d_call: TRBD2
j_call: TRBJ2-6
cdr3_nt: TGTGCCAGCAACTTACTAGCGGATCTAACTGGGGCCAACGTCCTGACTTTC
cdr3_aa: CASNLLADLTGANVLTF

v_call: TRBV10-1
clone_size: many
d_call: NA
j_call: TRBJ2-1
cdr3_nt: TGCGCCAGCAACCAAGGATCCGGCTCCTACAATGAGCAGTTCTTC
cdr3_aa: CASNQGSGSYNEQFF

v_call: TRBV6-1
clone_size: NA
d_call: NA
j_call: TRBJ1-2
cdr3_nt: TGTGCCAGCAGCTTACAGCTCGGGAGCGATGGCTACACCTTC
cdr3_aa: CASSLQLGSDGYTF

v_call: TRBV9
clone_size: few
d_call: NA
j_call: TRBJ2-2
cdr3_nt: TGTGCCAGCAGCCAGACGAACACCGGGGAGCTGTTTTTT
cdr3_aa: CASSQTNTGELFF

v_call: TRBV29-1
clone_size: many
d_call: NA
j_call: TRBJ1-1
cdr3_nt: TGCAGCGTTGTGGGCAGGAGCATGAACACTGAAGCTTTCTTT
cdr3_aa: CSVVGRSMNTEAFF

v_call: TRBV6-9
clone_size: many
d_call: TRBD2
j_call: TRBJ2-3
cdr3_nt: TGTGCCAATCTTCCGGGACTAGCGGTCGACACGCAGTATTTT
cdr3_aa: CANLPGLAVDTQYF

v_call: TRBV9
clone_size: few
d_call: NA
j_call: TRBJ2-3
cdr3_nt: TGTGCCAGCAGCGCCCCGGGCAGCACAGATACGCAGTATTTT
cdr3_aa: CASSAPGSTDTQYF

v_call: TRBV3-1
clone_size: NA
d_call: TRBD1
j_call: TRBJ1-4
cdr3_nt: TGTGCCAGCAGCGAGGGACAGGTCGGCGAAAAACTGTTTTTT
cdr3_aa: CASSEGQVGEKLFF

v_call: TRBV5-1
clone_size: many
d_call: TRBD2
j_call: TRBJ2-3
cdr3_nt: TGCGCCAGCAGCCCGCCCGGGGGGACCACAGATACGCAGTATTTT
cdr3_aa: CASSPPGGTTDTQYF

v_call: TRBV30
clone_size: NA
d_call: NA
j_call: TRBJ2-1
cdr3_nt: TGTGCCTGGAGTGTCGGTGCCTACAATGAGCAGTTCTTC
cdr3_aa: CAWSVGAYNEQFF

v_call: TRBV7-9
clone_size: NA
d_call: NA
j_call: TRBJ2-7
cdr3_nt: TGTGCCAGCAGCGCCTTCTGGGCGGGGGCGGGGGACGAGCAGTACTTC
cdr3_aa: CASSAFWAGAGDEQYF

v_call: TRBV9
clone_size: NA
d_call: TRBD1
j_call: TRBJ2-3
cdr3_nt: TGTGCCAGCAGCGTAGGTCGAACGACAGGGCTAACAGATACGCAGTATTTT
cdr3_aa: CASSVGRTTGLTDTQYF

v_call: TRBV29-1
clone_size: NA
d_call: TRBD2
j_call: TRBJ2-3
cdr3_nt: TGCAGCGCGTCGGGACTAGCGGGAACCCCCTCCAGCACAGATACGCAGTATTTT
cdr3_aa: CSASGLAGTPSSTDTQYF

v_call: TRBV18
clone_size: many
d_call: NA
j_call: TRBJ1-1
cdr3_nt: TGTGCCAGCTCGTTCGATTACAGGGCCGCTGAAGCTTTCTTT
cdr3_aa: CASSFDYRAAEAFF

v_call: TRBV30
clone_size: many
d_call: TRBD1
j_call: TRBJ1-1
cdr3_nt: TGTGCCTGGGACCGCTCCCCAGGGGGAGTGAACACTGAAGCTTTCTTT
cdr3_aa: CAWDRSPGGVNTEAFF

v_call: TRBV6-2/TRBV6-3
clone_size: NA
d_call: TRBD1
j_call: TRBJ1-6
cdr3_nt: TGTGCCAGCACCTGGACAGGGAGGAATTCACCCCTCCACTTT
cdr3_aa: CASTWTGRNSPLHF

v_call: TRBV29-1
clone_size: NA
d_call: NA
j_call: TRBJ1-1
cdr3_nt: TGCAGCGTTGGCCAGACTTGGAGCACTGAAGCTTTCTTT
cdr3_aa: CSVGQTWSTEAFF

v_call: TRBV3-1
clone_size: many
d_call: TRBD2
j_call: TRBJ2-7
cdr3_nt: TGTGCCAGCAGCCTTAGAGGGACTAGGGGAACGAGCGAGCAGTACTTC
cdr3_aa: CASSLRGTRGTSEQYF